A single sample is the source of the 4 T cell receptor beta chains below, sequenced in a study of T-cell reconstitution after alpha-beta-depleted transplantation in children. Preparation of the TCRbeta library was carried out with unique molecular identifiers. MiXCR was run by TCRdb on the PCR reads, yielding one entry per CDR3 protein. The table records 300,000 to 400,000 distinct CDR3 sequences, under 20% of them present only once. Sequences were derived from PBMCs, mostly from graft donor cells, sampled 360 days after TCRalphabeta/CD19-depleted stem cell transplant. Every receptor here comes from a male patient between 2 and 10 years old who had a stem cell transplant for acute lymphoblastic leukemia, so the T cells may come from the graft donor.

The chain links TRBV13 to TRBJ2-1; 12 bases match TRBD2. There are 16 residues in the CDR3. V gave up 2 bases and J gave up 6 bases; unmatched junction bases: 5. Germline lookup yields CDR1 PRHDT and CDR2 FYEKMQ (reference sequence). This CDR3 is CASSLRTSGMGNEQFF. DNA for the CDR3: TGTGCCAGCAGCTTACGGACTAGCGGGATGGGCAATGAGCAGTTCTTC.

This clonotype was counted only a few times. The V gene is TRBV20-1, the J gene TRBJ2-3; D is possibly TRBD2 (5 bases). Germline lookup yields CDR1 DFQATT and CDR2 SNEGSKA (reference sequence). Deletions cut 6 bases from V and 2 bases from J, with 18 bases between. CDR3 length: 15 residues. In DNA form, the CDR3 reads TGCAGTGCGGCAGCCCTCGGGGTTCCCACAGATACGCAGTATTTT. Protein: CSAAALGVPTDTQYF.

V gene TRBV27 combines with J gene TRBJ1-4, with D unclear. Germline CDR1 reads MNHEY; CDR2 reads SMNVEV (reference sequence). V lost 6 bases, J lost 8 bases, and 16 bases lay in between. The CDR3 consists of 14 residues. This CDR3 reads CASSLTGVREKLFF. The CDR3 DNA is TGTGCCAGCAGCCTGACCGGGGTGAGGGAAAAACTGTTTTTT.

This clonotype was counted between two and nine times. The J gene is TRBJ2-7, the V gene TRBV15; D unclear. The CDR3 covers 13 residues. Germline CDR1 and CDR2: LNHNV and YYDKDF (reference sequence). Trimming left V 0 bases short and J 2 bases short, with 5 bases between. The CDR3 loop reads CATSRDFAYEQYF. The CDR3 DNA sequence: TGTGCCACCAGCAGAGATTTCGCCTACGAGCAGTACTTC.